In this sample, the clone carrying this T cell receptor beta chain turned up many times. V lost 4 bases to trimming and J lost 0 bases, with 6 bases between them. The CDR3 totals 14 residues. Germline loops: CDR1 LNHDA, CDR2 SQIVND (reference sequence). This sample is part of a study of CD8+CD57+ T cells in acquired aplastic anemia. Profiles of TCR beta VDJ and CDR3 were generated from a genomic DNA template. Via MiXCR, TCRdb re-called the reads, giving one row per CDR3 protein. The sample consists of 400,000 to 450,000 distinct CDR3 sequences, around 72% of them appearing once. Material for sequencing was sorted CD4+, CD8+, or CD8+CD57+ T cells (not recorded which) from PBMCs. The chain employs TRBV19 and TRBJ2-2, with a possible D match to TRBD1 (5 bases). The clonotype originates from a human donor in good health, serving as a control. CDR3 in amino acids: CASSTTANTGELFF. The DNA for the CDR3 is TGTGCCAGTAGTACGACAGCGAACACCGGGGAGCTGTTTTTT.